One sample yielded the 32 T cell receptor beta chains listed below, sequenced in a study of blood T cell repertoires in COVID-19. Profiling relied on immunoSEQ multiplex PCR, and the TCRdb table lists in-frame clones only, not all of them. Of around 160,000 clones in the sample, just over 85% are singletons; the top ten hold about 8.2%. Sequencing used peripheral blood. Receptors were obtained from a man between 60 and 75 years old with acute or convalescent COVID-19.

The chain joins TRBV21-1 to TRBJ1-1; whether TRBD1, the table's D call, matches the DNA was not checked. TRBV21-1 is given as a pseudogene. The CDR3 covers 17 residues. The CDR3 loop is CASSTRQGARMNTEAFF. The CDR3 nucleotides read TGTGCCAGCAGCACCCGACAGGGAGCGCGGATGAACACTGAAGCTTTCTTT.

The DNA of the CDR3 is TGTGCCAGCAGCTTAGGGCTAGCGGGCCTCACAGATACGCAGTATTTT. It is translated as CASSLGLAGLTDTQYF. The chain links TRBV7-9 to TRBJ2-3, with 8 bases that match TRBD2. This CDR3 comprises 16 residues. CDR1 SEHNR and CDR2 FQNEAQ come from the germline V gene (reference sequence). Trimming cost V 1 base and J 2 bases; bases outside gene matches: 5.

V gene TRBV5-8 combines with J gene TRBJ2-5, with 8 bases aligning to TRBD1. J lost 2 bases, V lost 0 bases, and 0 bases had no gene match. CDR3 length: 14 residues. Looked up from germline, CDR1 is SGHTS and CDR2 is YDEGEE. Here the CDR3 reads CASSLDRGQETQYF. As DNA, the CDR3 is TGTGCCAGCAGCTTGGACAGGGGGCAAGAGACCCAGTACTTC.

The chain is built from TRBV6-6 and TRBJ1-2, with D unresolved. Germline V CDR1 and CDR2: MNHNY, SVGAGI (reference sequence). This CDR3 contains 13 residues. V lost 6 bases to trimming and J lost 5 bases, with 13 bases between them. CDR3 loop: CASRPAAGYGYTF. In DNA form, the CDR3 reads TGTGCCAGCAGGCCAGCCGCGGGGTATGGCTACACCTTC.

The chain joins TRBV15 to TRBJ2-3; no clear D. CDR1 is LNHNV, CDR2 YYDKDF, per germline (reference sequence). Trimming stripped 9 bases from V and 4 bases from J, with 14 bases between. CDR3 length equals 13 residues. CDR3 loop: CATGERLADTQYF. CDR3 DNA sequence: TGTGCCACTGGTGAGAGGCTCGCAGATACGCAGTATTTT.

The CDR3 DNA reads as TGTGCCAGCAGCCTCGGGACTAGCGCCTACAATGAGCAGTTCTTC. It translates to CASSLGTSAYNEQFF. V is TRBV2 and J is TRBJ2-1, with TRBD2 identical over 10 bases. V lost 6 bases and J lost 2; bases outside the gene matches: 4. The CDR3 covers 15 residues. From germline, CDR1 is SNHLY and CDR2 FYNNEI.

This clone was observed once. This rearrangement joins TRBV19 to TRBJ2-1; 16 nucleotides match TRBD2. This CDR3 contains 20 residues. The trim removed 5 bases at V and 9 bases at J, leaving 19 bases unmatched. The germline V gene has CDR1 LNHDA and CDR2 SQIVND (reference sequence). The CDR3 DNA is TGTGCCAGTAGTCGACCGGGACTAGCGGGGGGGATGGGGCTGGTTAGTGAGCAGTTCTTC. As protein: CASSRPGLAGGMGLVSEQFF.

The chain employs TRBV6-1 and TRBJ2-2, with 11 bases fitting TRBD2. Germline values: CDR1 MNHNS, CDR2 SASEGT. This CDR3 has 17 residues. V lost 4 bases and J lost 0; bases outside the gene matches: 4. The CDR3, as DNA: TGTGCCAGCAGTGCAAATAGCGGGAGGGCGAACACCGGGGAGCTGTTTTTT. Its protein product is CASSANSGRANTGELFF.

The V and J genes are TRBV5-1 and TRBJ2-3, with D possibly TRBD1 on 5 matching bases. Germline assignment: CDR1 SGHRS and CDR2 YFSETQ. CDR3 length: 15 residues. The V end was cut by 4 bases, the J end by 1 base, with 13 bases between. The CDR3 DNA reads as TGCGCCAGCAGCAACGCGGACATCCGCACAGATACGCAGTATTTT. Protein: CASSNADIRTDTQYF.

This clone was recorded once. This chain joins TRBV27 and TRBJ1-2; 12 bases match TRBD1. Germline CDR1 is MNHEY and CDR2 is SMNVEV (reference sequence). V trimming: 4 bases; J trimming: 8 bases; junction bases outside the gene matches: 11. This CDR3 contains 16 residues. CDR3 bases: TGTGCCAGCAGTTCGATAGGGGTCGGGACAGGGGGCGGCTACACCTTC. It yields the protein CASSSIGVGTGGGYTF.

J is TRBJ2-2 and V is TRBV5-1; 10 positions agree with TRBD2. Germline V gene data show CDR1 as SGHRS and CDR2 as YFSETQ. V lost 1 base and J lost 6; bases outside the gene matches: 6. CDR3 length: 16 amino acids. CDR3 sequence (DNA): TGCGCCAGCAGCTTGCGTCCTAGCGGGAGCCCCGGGGAGCTGTTTTTT. Amino acid sequence: CASSLRPSGSPGELFF.

This chain uses TRBV2 with TRBJ2-3, with D possibly matching TRBD1 (5 bases). The CDR3 runs to 13 residues. Germline loops: CDR1 SNHLY, CDR2 FYNNEI. Trimming took off 8 bases at V and 2 bases at J, with 11 bases between the two ends. In DNA form, the CDR3 reads TGTGCCAGCGGGGCTAATCCCACAGATACGCAGTATTTT. Translated: CASGANPTDTQYF.

As regards this clone: Other DNA sequences within the sample encode an identical CDR3. The V gene is TRBV29-1, the J gene TRBJ2-7; 11 nucleotides line up with TRBD2. The V and J ends lost 6 bases and 0 bases, in that order; junction bases with no gene match: 4. The germline gives CDR1 SQVTM, CDR2 ANQGSEA. This CDR3 is built from 14 residues. This CDR3 is CSVPGTSGSYEQYF. CDR3 in DNA: TGCAGCGTACCCGGGACTAGCGGCTCCTACGAGCAGTACTTC.

CDR3 region: CASSKKQRPSGELFF. The CDR3 coding sequence is TGTGCCAGCAGCAAGAAACAGCGGCCCTCCGGGGAGCTGTTTTTT. The rearrangement links TRBV21-1 to TRBJ2-2; the D call TRBD2 from the table was never checked on the DNA. TRBV21-1 is a listed pseudogene. The CDR3 covers 15 residues.

V usage is TRBV29-1 and J usage is TRBJ1-1; perhaps TRBD1 as D (5 bases). Deletions cut 7 bases from V and 8 bases from J, with 23 bases between. This CDR3 comprises 14 residues. Germline assignment: CDR1 SQVTM and CDR2 ANQGSEA. CDR3 sequence reads: CSAPRWDSAGEAFF. The CDR3 nucleotides read TGCAGCGCCCCAAGGTGGGACTCCGCAGGGGAAGCTTTCTTT.

This clone was found a few times. This chain links TRBV2 with TRBJ2-7; tentative D call: TRBD1 (5 bases). This CDR3 has 12 amino acids. Trimming removed 8 bases at V and 4 bases at J, with 12 bases between. Germline assignment: CDR1 SNHLY and CDR2 FYNNEI. CDR3 nucleotides: TGTGCCAGCGGGGCAGGGATGTACGAGCAGTACTTC. Its protein is CASGAGMYEQYF.

This chain connects TRBV27 to TRBJ2-2; D may be TRBD2 (6 bases). This CDR3 comprises 15 residues. Germline loops: CDR1 MNHEY, CDR2 SMNVEV (reference sequence). Between the trimmed V and J ends, which lost 5 bases and 5 bases, there was a span of 15 bases. CDR3 nucleotide sequence: TGTGCCAGCAGTCCCCGGCCCGCGGGGACCGGGGAGCTGTTTTTT. It yields the protein CASSPRPAGTGELFF.

V is TRBV9 and J is TRBJ2-7; 8 bases match TRBD2. The CDR3 has 15 amino acids. Trimming took 2 bases from V and 3 from J; bases not matched to a gene: 7. Germline V CDR1 and CDR2: SGDLS, YYNGEE. The CDR3 protein is CASSVNSGTNYEQYF. The DNA for the CDR3 is TGTGCCAGCAGCGTGAATAGCGGGACCAACTACGAGCAGTACTTC. Complete variable domain (other parts from reference TRBV9 and TRBJ2-7): DSGVTQTPKHLITATGQRVTLRCSPRSGDLSVYWYQQSLDQGLQFLIQYYNGEERAKGNILERFSAQQFPDLHSELNLSSLELGDSALYFCASSVNSGTNYEQYFGPGTRLTVT.

This chain joins TRBV5-1 and TRBJ1-2, with 11 nucleotides matching TRBD1. The CDR3 spans 15 residues. Germline values: CDR1 SGHRS, CDR2 YFSETQ. With 7 bases clipped from V and 3 bases from J, the junction kept 8 bases outside the gene matches. CDR3 amino acids: CASSTRTGGDYGYTF. The CDR3 DNA is TGCGCCAGCTCCACCAGGACAGGGGGCGACTATGGCTACACCTTC. The full variable domain, rest sourced from reference TRBV5-1 and TRBJ1-2, is KAGVTQTPRYLIKTRGQQVTLSCSPISGHRSVSWYQQTPGQGLQFLFEYFSETQRNKGNFPGRFSGRQFSNSRSEMNVSTLELGDSALYLCASSTRTGGDYGYTFGSGTRLTVV.

This chain joins TRBV28 and TRBJ2-7, with TRBD1 matching 8 bases. Germline CDR1 is MDHEN and CDR2 is SYDVKM. Losses at the gene ends were 6 bases for V and 2 bases for J; bases not matched to a gene: 6. This CDR3 contains 14 residues. In nucleotides, the CDR3 is TGTGCCAGCAGGGAAACGGGACAGGCCTACGAGCAGTACTTC. This gives the protein CASRETGQAYEQYF.

The chain joins TRBV5-1 to TRBJ1-4, with a weak D call TRBD1 (5 bases). The CDR3 runs 14 residues. Germline V gene data show CDR1 as SGHRS and CDR2 as YFSETQ. V was clipped by 2 bases and J by 6 bases, with 11 bases between them. DNA of the CDR3: TGCGCCAGCAGCTTTAAGGGGTATGATGAAAAACTGTTTTTT. It is translated as CASSFKGYDEKLFF.

The rearrangement joins TRBV11-2 to TRBJ1-4; possibly TRBD1 for D (5 bases). V was cut by 2 bases and J by 4 bases, with 11 bases left in between. Germline V gene lookup returns CDR1 SGHAT and CDR2 FQNNGV. The CDR3 covers 15 residues. The DNA of the CDR3 is TGTGCCAGCAGCTTAACAGGCGGGAGTAATGAAAAACTGTTTTTT. Translated: CASSLTGGSNEKLFF.

The V gene is TRBV7-9, the J gene TRBJ2-5; 7 bases are a match to TRBD2. Germline CDR1 reads SEHNR; CDR2 reads FQNEAQ (reference sequence). With 4 bases clipped from V and 2 bases from J, the junction kept 4 bases outside the gene matches. The CDR3 contains 14 residues. CDR3 sequence: CASSSGAGQETQYF. The CDR3 bases are TGTGCCAGCAGCTCAGGAGCGGGACAAGAGACCCAGTACTTC.

The chain carries TRBV19 and TRBJ2-3; 9 bases fit TRBD2. The CDR3 has 14 amino acids. J was trimmed by 5 bases and V by 5 bases; bases with no gene match: 5. Germline CDR1 and CDR2: LNHDA and SQIVND (reference sequence). For the CDR3, the DNA is TGTGCCAGTAGTGGGACTAGCAATCGAGATACGCAGTATTTT. Translated, it gives CASSGTSNRDTQYF.

The chain combines TRBV2 with TRBJ2-7; maybe TRBD2 (6 bases). Trimming removed 10 bases from V and 7 bases from J, with 11 bases in between. Per the germline V gene, CDR1 is SNHLY and CDR2 is FYNNEI. The CDR3 runs to 10 residues. CDR3 in amino acids: CATSAGEQYF. CDR3 in DNA: TGTGCCACCTCGGCGGGGGAGCAGTACTTC.

The rearrangement joins TRBV12-3 or TRBV12-4 to TRBJ2-7; D not certain. The CDR3 is 12 residues long. V was trimmed by 6 bases and J by 2 bases, leaving 8 bases between them. CDR3 residues: CASSPNTYEQYF. The CDR3 nucleotides read TGTGCCAGCAGCCCTAATACCTACGAGCAGTACTTC.

This clone showed up just a few times. The chain links TRBV5-6 to TRBJ2-7; 10 bases are shared with TRBD1. CDR1 and CDR2 from the germline V gene are SGHDT and YYEEEE. The CDR3 totals 16 residues. The ends lost 4 bases at V and 0 bases at J; junction bases unmatched: 7. CDR3 protein: CASSTQRTGGSYEQYF. The CDR3, as DNA: TGTGCCAGCAGCACACAACGGACAGGGGGCTCCTACGAGCAGTACTTC.

The J gene is TRBJ2-7, the V gene TRBV4-1, with D possibly being TRBD1 (6 bases). The germline V gene encodes CDR1 MGHRA and CDR2 YSYEKL. V was trimmed by 5 bases and J by 1 base, leaving 12 bases between them. The CDR3 contains 14 residues. CDR3 residues: CASSEGDTSYEQYF. The CDR3 DNA is TGCGCCAGCAGCGAGGGGGACACTTCCTACGAGCAGTACTTC.

The sample holds one count of this clone. The chain uses TRBV29-1 and TRBJ2-7; 11 bases are shared with TRBD2. This CDR3 has 15 residues. Trimming at V came to 6 bases and at J to 3 bases, leaving 10 bases not matched to a gene. Germline V lookup: CDR1 SQVTM, CDR2 ANQGSEA. The DNA for the CDR3 is TGCAGCGTCCACACTCCGGGACTAGCGGACTACGAGCAGTACTTC. Residues: CSVHTPGLADYEQYF.

A few counts support this clone. This CDR3 reads CASSHLSGGGYTF. The CDR3 DNA sequence: TGTGCCAGCAGCCACCTCTCGGGCGGGGGCTACACCTTC. The genes are TRBV11-2 and TRBJ1-2, with D uncertain. Trimming pared 5 bases from V and 8 bases from J, leaving 15 bases between. In germline, CDR1 is SGHAT, CDR2 FQNNGV. CDR3 length: 13 amino acids.

The chain joins TRBV7-3 to TRBJ1-1; D might be TRBD1 (6 bases). Trimming pared 2 bases from V and 8 bases from J, leaving 12 bases between. Germline CDR1 and CDR2: SGHTA and FQGTGA. CDR3 size: 13 residues. The CDR3 protein is CASSLGAGVEAFF. CDR3 bases: TGTGCCAGCAGCTTAGGGGCAGGGGTCGAAGCTTTCTTT.

The chain has TRBV3-1 (or the pseudogene TRBV3-2) and TRBJ2-5; no definite D call. CDR3 length equals 16 residues. Germline CDR1 LGHDT, CDR2 YNNKEL (reference sequence). Trimming shortened V by 0 bases and J by 2 bases, and 13 bases separated the two germline ends. The CDR3: CASSQDFLIDQETQYF. The DNA for the CDR3 is TGTGCCAGCAGCCAAGATTTTTTGATAGATCAAGAGACCCAGTACTTC.